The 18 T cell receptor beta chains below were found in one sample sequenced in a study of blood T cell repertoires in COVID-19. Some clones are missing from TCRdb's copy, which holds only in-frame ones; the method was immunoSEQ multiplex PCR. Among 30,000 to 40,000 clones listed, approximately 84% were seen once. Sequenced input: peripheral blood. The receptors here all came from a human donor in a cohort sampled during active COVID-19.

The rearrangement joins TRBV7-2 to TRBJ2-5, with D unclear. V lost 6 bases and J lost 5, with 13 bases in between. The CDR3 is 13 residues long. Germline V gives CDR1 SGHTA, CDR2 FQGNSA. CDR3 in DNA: TGTGCCAGCAGTCCACAGCCAAGGGAGACCCAGTACTTC. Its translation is CASSPQPRETQYF.

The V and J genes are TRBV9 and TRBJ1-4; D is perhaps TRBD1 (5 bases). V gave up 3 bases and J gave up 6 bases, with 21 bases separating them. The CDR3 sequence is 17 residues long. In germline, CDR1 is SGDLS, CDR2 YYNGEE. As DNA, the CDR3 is TGTGCCAGCAGCGACCCCCCGGGGGGGGGAAATTATGAAAAACTGTTTTTT. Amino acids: CASSDPPGGGNYEKLFF.

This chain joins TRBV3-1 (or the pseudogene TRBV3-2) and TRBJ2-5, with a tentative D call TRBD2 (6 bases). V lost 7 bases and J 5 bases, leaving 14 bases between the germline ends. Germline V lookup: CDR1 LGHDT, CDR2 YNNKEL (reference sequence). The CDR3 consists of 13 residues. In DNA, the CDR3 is TGTGCCAGCACCATGACTAGTGGGGAGACCCAGTACTTC. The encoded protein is CASTMTSGETQYF.

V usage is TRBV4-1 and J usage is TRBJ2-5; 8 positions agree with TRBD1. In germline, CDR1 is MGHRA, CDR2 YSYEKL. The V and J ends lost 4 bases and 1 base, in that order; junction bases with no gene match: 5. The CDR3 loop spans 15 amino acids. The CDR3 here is CASSLRGPPQETQYF. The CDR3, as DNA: TGCGCCAGCAGCCTCAGGGGGCCCCCCCAAGAGACCCAGTACTTC.

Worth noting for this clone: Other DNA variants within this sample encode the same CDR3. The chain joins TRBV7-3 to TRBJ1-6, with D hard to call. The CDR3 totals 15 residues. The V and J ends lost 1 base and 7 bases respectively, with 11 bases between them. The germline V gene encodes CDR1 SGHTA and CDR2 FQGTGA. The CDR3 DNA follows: TGTGCCAGCAGCTTAAGCTCCACCGGGAATTCACCCCTCCACTTT. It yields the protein CASSLSSTGNSPLHF.

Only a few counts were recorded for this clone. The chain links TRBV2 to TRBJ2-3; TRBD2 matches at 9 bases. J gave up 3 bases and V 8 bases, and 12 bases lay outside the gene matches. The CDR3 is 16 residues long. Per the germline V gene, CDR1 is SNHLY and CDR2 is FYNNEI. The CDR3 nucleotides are TGTGCCAGCTCCAGAGGGGCGGGGGGGGCAACAGATACGCAGTATTTT. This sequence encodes CASSRGAGGATDTQYF.

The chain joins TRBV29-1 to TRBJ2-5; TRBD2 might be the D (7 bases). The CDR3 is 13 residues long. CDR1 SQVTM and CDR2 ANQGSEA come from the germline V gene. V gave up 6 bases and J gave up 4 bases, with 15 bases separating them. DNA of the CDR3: TGCAGCGTAAGACGGGGGGCCGGAGAGACCCAGTACTTC. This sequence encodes CSVRRGAGETQYF.

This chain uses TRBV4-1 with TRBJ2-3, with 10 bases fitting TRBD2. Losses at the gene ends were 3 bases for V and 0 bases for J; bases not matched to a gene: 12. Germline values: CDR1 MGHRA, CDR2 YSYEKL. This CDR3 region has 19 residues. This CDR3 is CASSQDPGLAASSTDTQYF. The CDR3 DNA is TGCGCCAGCAGCCAGGATCCCGGACTAGCGGCCTCTAGCACAGATACGCAGTATTTT.

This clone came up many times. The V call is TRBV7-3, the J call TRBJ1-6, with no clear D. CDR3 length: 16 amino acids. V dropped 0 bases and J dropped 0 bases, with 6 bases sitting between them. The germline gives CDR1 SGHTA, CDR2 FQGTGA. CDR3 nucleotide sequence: TGTGCCAGCAGCTTAACCGGGAGCTCCTATAATTCACCCCTCCACTTT. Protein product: CASSLTGSSYNSPLHF.

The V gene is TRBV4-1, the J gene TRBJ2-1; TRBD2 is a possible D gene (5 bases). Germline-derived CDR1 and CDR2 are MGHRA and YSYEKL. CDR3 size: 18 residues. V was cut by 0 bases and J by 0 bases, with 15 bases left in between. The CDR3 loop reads CASSQDLRRGSSYNEQFF. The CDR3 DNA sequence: TGCGCCAGCAGCCAAGATTTGAGACGGGGTAGCTCCTACAATGAGCAGTTCTTC.

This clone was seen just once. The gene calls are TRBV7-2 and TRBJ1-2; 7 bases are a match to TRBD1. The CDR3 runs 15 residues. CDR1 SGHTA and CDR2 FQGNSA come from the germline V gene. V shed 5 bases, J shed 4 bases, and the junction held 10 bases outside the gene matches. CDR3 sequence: CASSPGQVLGYGYTF. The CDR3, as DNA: TGTGCCAGCAGCCCAGGACAGGTTCTAGGCTATGGCTACACCTTC.

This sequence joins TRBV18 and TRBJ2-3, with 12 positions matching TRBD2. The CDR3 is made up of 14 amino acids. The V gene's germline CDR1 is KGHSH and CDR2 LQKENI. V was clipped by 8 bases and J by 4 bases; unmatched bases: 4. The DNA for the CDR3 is TGTGCCAGCAAGACTAGCGGGGGATCAGATACGCAGTATTTT. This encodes CASKTSGGSDTQYF.

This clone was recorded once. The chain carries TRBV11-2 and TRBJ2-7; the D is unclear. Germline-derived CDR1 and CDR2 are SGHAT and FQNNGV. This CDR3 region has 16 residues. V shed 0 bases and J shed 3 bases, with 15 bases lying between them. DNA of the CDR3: TGTGCCAGCAGCTTAGATCGGAGTAGTTTTAGCTACGAGCAGTACTTC. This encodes CASSLDRSSFSYEQYF.

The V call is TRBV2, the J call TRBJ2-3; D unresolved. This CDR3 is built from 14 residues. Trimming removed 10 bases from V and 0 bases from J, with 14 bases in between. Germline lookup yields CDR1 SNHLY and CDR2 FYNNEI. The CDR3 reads CATPAAASTDTQYF. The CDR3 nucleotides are TGTGCCACCCCGGCGGCAGCTAGCACAGATACGCAGTATTTT.

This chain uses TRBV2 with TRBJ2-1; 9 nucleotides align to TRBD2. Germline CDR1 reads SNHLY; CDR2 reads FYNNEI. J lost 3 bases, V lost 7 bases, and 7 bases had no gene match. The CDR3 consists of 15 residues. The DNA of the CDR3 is TGTGCCAGCAACGGAGCGGGGGGATACTACAATGAGCAGTTCTTC. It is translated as CASNGAGGYYNEQFF.

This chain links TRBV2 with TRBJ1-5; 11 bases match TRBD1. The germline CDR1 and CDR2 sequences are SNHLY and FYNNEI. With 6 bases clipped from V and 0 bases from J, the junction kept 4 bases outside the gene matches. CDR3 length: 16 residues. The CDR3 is CASRGQGDLSNQPQHF. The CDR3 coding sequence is TGTGCCAGCAGGGGACAGGGGGACCTTAGCAATCAGCCCCAGCATTTT.

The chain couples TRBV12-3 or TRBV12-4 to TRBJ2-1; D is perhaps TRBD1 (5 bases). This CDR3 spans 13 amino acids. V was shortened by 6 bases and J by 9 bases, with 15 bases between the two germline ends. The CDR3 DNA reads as TGTGCCAGCAGGCCCCAGGGCAGCGCTGAGCAGTTCTTC. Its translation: CASRPQGSAEQFF.

The CDR3 DNA reads as TGTGCCAGTAGTCGAAGGGGACAGGGGGCGGGAGAGACCCAGTACTTC. Residues: CASSRRGQGAGETQYF. V gene TRBV19 combines with J gene TRBJ2-5, with 12 bases aligning to TRBD1. CDR1 is LNHDA, CDR2 SQIVND, per germline (reference sequence). The CDR3 runs to 16 residues. V shed 5 bases, J shed 4 bases, and the junction held 8 bases outside the gene matches.